Detailed here is one T cell receptor beta chain. Its antigen remains unknown. This specimen includes other DNA sequences encoding the same CDR3. The data were taken from a study of shared clonotypes between healthy human individuals. Every contributor of samples was a Caucasian grown-up residing in Nashville, Tennessee. The assay was immunoSEQ multiplex PCR, and TCRdb's table has in-frame clones only and misses some. This table has approximately 1.4 million clones, approximately 98% appearing once. Study observations and caveats: Non-shared clonotypes had lower generation probabilities than clonotypes shared by all four sorted-subset donors. Sharing across four donors was seen in about 5% of naive CD4 clonotypes.

Germline loops: CDR1 SGHNT, CDR2 YYREEE (reference sequence). The CDR3 spans 13 residues. V shed 4 bases and J shed 1 base, with 8 bases lying between them. Sequenced input: naive CD4+ T cells sorted from blood. Subset described: CD45RA+ positively selected. V and J are TRBV5-4 and TRBJ1-1, with D maybe TRBD1 (5 bases). The clonotype originates from a man aged 30 to 45 in good health. CDR3 sequence (DNA): TGTGCCAGCAGCGCCGGACAGAACACTGAAGCTTTCTTT. Protein: CASSAGQNTEAFF.